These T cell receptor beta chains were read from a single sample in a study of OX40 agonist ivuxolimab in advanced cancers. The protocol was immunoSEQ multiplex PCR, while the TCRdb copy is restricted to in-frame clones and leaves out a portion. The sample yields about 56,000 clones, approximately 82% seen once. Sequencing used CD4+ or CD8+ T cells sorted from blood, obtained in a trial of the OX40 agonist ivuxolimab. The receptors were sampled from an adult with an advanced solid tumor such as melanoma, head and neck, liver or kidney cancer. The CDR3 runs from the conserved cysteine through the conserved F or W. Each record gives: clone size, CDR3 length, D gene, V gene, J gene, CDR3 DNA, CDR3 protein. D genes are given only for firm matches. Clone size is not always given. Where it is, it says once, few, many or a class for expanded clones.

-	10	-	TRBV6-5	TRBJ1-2	TGTGCCAGCAGTGCCTACTCGGGCACCTTC	CASSAYSGTF
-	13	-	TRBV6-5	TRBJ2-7	TGTGCCAGCAGCCTATACACGTCCTACGAGCAGTACTTC	CASSLYTSYEQYF
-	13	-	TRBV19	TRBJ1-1	TGTGCCAGTAGTCCATCACCGAACACTGAAGCTTTCTTT	CASSPSPNTEAFF
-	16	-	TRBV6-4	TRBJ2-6	TGTGCCAGCAGAAGTACAGGAATCTCTGGGGCCAACGTCCTGACTTTC	CASRSTGISGANVLTF
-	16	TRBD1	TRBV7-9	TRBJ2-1	TGTGCCAGCACCAAATGGTTGGGACAGGGTTACAATGAGCAGTTCTTC	CASTKWLGQGYNEQFF
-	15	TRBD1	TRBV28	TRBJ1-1	TGTGCCAGCCGCTCCGGGACAGGACTGTTATCTGAAGCTTTCTTT	CASRSGTGLLSEAFF
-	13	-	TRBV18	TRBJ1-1	TGTGCCAGCTCACCACAGGTGGAAGGTAAAGCTTTCTTT	CASSPQVEGKAFF
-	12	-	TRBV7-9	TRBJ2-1	TGTGCCAGCACCAGGGGGGACAATGAGCAGTTCTTC	CASTRGDNEQFF
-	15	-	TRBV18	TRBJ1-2	TGTGCCAGCTCACCAGACTGGACATCCACCTATGGCTACACCTTC	CASSPDWTSTYGYTF
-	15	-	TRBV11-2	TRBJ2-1	TGTGCCAGCAGCTTAGCTCGGGGGCGCAGGAATGAGCAGTTCTTC	CASSLARGRRNEQFF
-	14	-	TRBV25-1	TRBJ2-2	TGTGCCAGCACCCAAGGAGGGTGGACCGGGGAGCTGTTTTTT	CASTQGGWTGELFF
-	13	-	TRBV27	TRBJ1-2	TGTGCCAGCAGTTTACGGGGTATCTATGGCTACACCTTC	CASSLRGIYGYTF
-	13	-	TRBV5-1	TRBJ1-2	TGCGCCAGCAGCTTGGCACACAACTATGGCTACACCTTC	CASSLAHNYGYTF
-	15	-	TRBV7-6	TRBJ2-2	TGTGCCAGCGATACAGGAGTTTCCTTTACCGGGGAGCTGTTTTTT	CASDTGVSFTGELFF
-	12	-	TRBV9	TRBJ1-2	TGTGCCAGCAGCGGTGGTCGGTTTGGCTACACCTTC	CASSGGRFGYTF
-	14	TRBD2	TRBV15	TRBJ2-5	TGTGCCACCAGTCGACTAGCGGGGCGGGAGACCCAGTACTTC	CATSRLAGRETQYF
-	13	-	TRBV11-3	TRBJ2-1	TGTGCCAGCAGCCCGAACCTCTTTGGTGAGCAGTTCTTC	CASSPNLFGEQFF
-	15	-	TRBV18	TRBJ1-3	TGTGCCAGCTCACCCCGGGAAGAGTGGGGAAACACCATATATTTT	CASSPREEWGNTIYF
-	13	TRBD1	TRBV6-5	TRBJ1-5	TGTGCCATCAGTGACAGGGAGAATCAGCCCCAGCATTTT	CAISDRENQPQHF
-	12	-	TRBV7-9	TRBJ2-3	TGTGCCAGCAGCTTAGTAGCAGATACGCAGTATTTT	CASSLVADTQYF
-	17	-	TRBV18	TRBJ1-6	TGTGCCAGCTCACCGTTTTCCCGGGAAGACTATAATTCACCCCTCCACTTT	CASSPFSREDYNSPLHF
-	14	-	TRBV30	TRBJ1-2	TGTGCCTGGCGTCAGGGTTATCGTAGCTATGGCTACACCTTC	CAWRQGYRSYGYTF
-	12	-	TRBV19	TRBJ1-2	TGTGCCAGTCGCGCTCAGGGCTTTGGCTACACCTTC	CASRAQGFGYTF
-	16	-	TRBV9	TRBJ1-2	TGTGCCAGCAGCGTAGGGGCCGGATCTTCTAACTATGGCTACACCTTC	CASSVGAGSSNYGYTF
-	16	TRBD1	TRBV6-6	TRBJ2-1	TGTGCCAGCAGACTAGACAGGGGGCCCCCCTACAATGAGCAGTTCTTC	CASRLDRGPPYNEQFF
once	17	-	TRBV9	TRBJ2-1	TGTGCCAGCAGCGTAGCCCGACAGGCTAGCTCCTACAATGAGCAGTTCTTC	CASSVARQASSYNEQFF
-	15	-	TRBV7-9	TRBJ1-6	TGTGCCAGCAGCTCTTTCGGCAGGGATAATTCACCCCTCCACTTT	CASSSFGRDNSPLHF
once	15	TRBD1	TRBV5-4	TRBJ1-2	TGTGCCACCATCTCGAACAGGGGGCGCGTCAATGGCTACACCTTC	CATISNRGRVNGYTF
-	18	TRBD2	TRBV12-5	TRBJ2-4	TGTGCTAGTGGTCCGGGACTAGCGGGGGGACTGGCCAAAAACATTCAGTACTTC	CASGPGLAGGLAKNIQYF